One and the same sample provided the 19 T cell receptor beta chains below, sequenced in a study of response to subunit inactivated influenza vaccine. TCRdb re-derived calls from the RT-PCR reads in MiXCR, one entry per CDR3 protein. The repertoire holds under 800,000 distinct CDR3 sequences, about 15% seen once, with 6% to 7% in the top ten. Sequencing was performed on PBMCs from blood, taken about 14 days before vaccination. The receptors come from a man aged 45 to 65 who received an inactivated influenza vaccine.

This clonotype turned up a few times. V usage is TRBV4-2 and J usage is TRBJ2-3; 9 positions match TRBD2. The CDR3 sequence is 18 residues long. J gave up 1 base and V 0 bases, and 8 bases lay outside the gene matches. Germline lookup yields CDR1 LGHNA and CDR2 YNFKEQ. This CDR3 reads CASSQDGWSSGGTDTQYF. CDR3 bases: TGTGCCAGCAGCCAAGATGGGTGGTCTAGCGGGGGCACAGATACGCAGTATTTT.

The table lists this clonotype with a few counts. This CDR3 is CSARVVSVTTTQYF. The DNA of the CDR3 is TGCAGTGCTAGAGTGGTTAGCGTTACGACTACGCAGTATTTT. The J gene is TRBJ2-3, the V gene TRBV20-1; D possibly corresponds to TRBD2 (5 bases). V was clipped by 1 base and J by 8 bases, with 16 bases between them. The germline V gene encodes CDR1 DFQATT and CDR2 SNEGSKA (reference sequence). The CDR3 loop spans 14 amino acids.

The gene calls are TRBV5-1 and TRBJ2-3; TRBD1 might be the D (6 bases). The CDR3 sequence is 14 residues long. V gave up 4 bases and J gave up 2 bases, with 11 bases separating them. Germline loops: CDR1 SGHRS, CDR2 YFSETQ. The CDR3 coding sequence is TGCGCCAGCAGCCCCGGGGACACCACAGATACGCAGTATTTT. It is translated as CASSPGDTTDTQYF.

This clonotype turned up a few times. V gene TRBV4-3 combines with J gene TRBJ1-5; D uncertain. This CDR3 has 13 amino acids. The germline gives CDR1 LGHNA, CDR2 YSLEER. The V and J ends lost 4 bases and 8 bases respectively, with 12 bases between them. The CDR3 here is CASSRWAGEPQHF. Written as DNA, the CDR3 is TGCGCCAGCAGCCGCTGGGCCGGGGAGCCCCAGCATTTT.

This sequence joins TRBV12-3 or TRBV12-4 and TRBJ1-5; 9 bases are shared with TRBD1. Trimming took 5 bases from V and 7 from J; bases not matched to a gene: 12. This CDR3 region has 16 residues. CDR3 in DNA: TGTGCCAGCAGTCCATTAGGACAGGGGTATAACCAGCCCCAGCATTTT. Its protein is CASSPLGQGYNQPQHF.

This clonotype appeared a few times. The chain carries TRBV6-1 and TRBJ2-5; D possibly matches TRBD1 or TRBD2 (5 bases each). Trimming pared 6 bases from V and 4 bases from J, leaving 18 bases between. This CDR3 contains 15 residues. CDR1 and CDR2 from the germline V gene are MNHNS and SASEGT. The CDR3: CASSSNPGRGETQYF. CDR3 DNA sequence: TGTGCCAGCAGCTCGAACCCGGGACGGGGAGAGACCCAGTACTTC.

This clonotype was seen ten or more times. The chain joins TRBV4-2 to TRBJ1-2, with D unclear. V was cut by 1 base and J by 4 bases, with 16 bases left in between. Per the germline V gene, CDR1 is LGHNA and CDR2 is YNFKEQ. There are 16 residues in the CDR3. CDR3 protein: CASSQGNSGIAYGYTF. The DNA of the CDR3 is TGTGCCAGCAGCCAAGGAAACTCGGGGATTGCCTATGGCTACACCTTC.

This clonotype was seen ten or more times. V gene TRBV4-2 combines with J gene TRBJ2-4; D is perhaps TRBD1 (6 bases). Germline CDR1 LGHNA, CDR2 YNFKEQ. This CDR3 contains 17 residues. The V and J ends lost 0 bases and 3 bases respectively, with 15 bases between them. The CDR3 bases are TGTGCCAGCAGCCAAGATCTAGGGGGTATAGGCAAAAACATTCAGTACTTC. This codes for CASSQDLGGIGKNIQYF.

This clonotype was detected only a few times. The CDR3 DNA reads as TGTGCCAGCAGCACCCGGGACGGGGCCAACACCGGGGAGCTGTTTTTT. Translating gives CASSTRDGANTGELFF. V usage is TRBV28 and J usage is TRBJ2-2; the D call may be TRBD1 or TRBD2 (5 bases each). CDR1 is MDHEN and CDR2 is SYDVKM in the germline V gene. Between the trimmed V and J ends, which lost 6 bases and 2 bases, there was a span of 16 bases. This CDR3 is built from 16 residues.

In its sample, this clonotype was seen a few times. The V gene is TRBV6-1, the J gene TRBJ2-7, with TRBD1 identical over 7 bases. CDR1 MNHNS and CDR2 SASEGT come from the germline V gene. V lost 2 bases to trimming and J lost 0 bases; unmatched junction nucleotides: 7. The CDR3 sequence is 16 residues long. CDR3 sequence: CASSESGTASSYEQYF. CDR3 sequence (DNA): TGTGCCAGCAGTGAATCCGGGACAGCGAGCTCCTACGAGCAGTACTTC.

V usage is TRBV7-6 and J usage is TRBJ2-2; a weak D match, TRBD1 (5 bases). Germline assignment: CDR1 SGHVS and CDR2 FNYEAQ. The CDR3 totals 14 residues. V was pared by 7 bases and J by 3 bases, with 12 bases between. Here the CDR3 DNA reads TGTGCCAGCACCCTAGGGGCCGACACCGGGGAGCTGTTTTTT. Amino acids: CASTLGADTGELFF.

This clonotype turned up a few times. The chain couples TRBV25-1 to TRBJ2-7; no clear D gene. The ends were cut back, 6 bases at V and 6 bases at J, with 12 bases in the middle. The CDR3 extends over 12 amino acids. The V gene's germline CDR1 is MGHDK and CDR2 SYGVNS. For the CDR3, the DNA is TGTGCCAGCAGGGGCGTTATCGGCGAGCAGTACTTC. It encodes CASRGVIGEQYF.

This rearrangement joins TRBV5-1 to TRBJ2-3; weak D call: TRBD2 (6 bases). The length of the CDR3 is 15 residues. Germline CDR1 reads SGHRS; CDR2 reads YFSETQ. V dropped 7 bases and J dropped 0 bases, with 15 bases sitting between them. The CDR3 DNA reads as TGCGCCAGCGGGACTTCCTCGACTAGCACAGATACGCAGTATTTT. This translates into CASGTSSTSTDTQYF.

This clonotype has more than one count but fewer than ten. The chain links TRBV28 to TRBJ2-7; D ambiguous. Trimming pared 5 bases from V and 3 bases from J, leaving 17 bases between. The length of the CDR3 is 15 residues. CDR1 and CDR2 (germline): MDHEN, SYDVKM. CDR3 coding DNA: TGTGCCAGCAGTGGTCGGGTCCCCCTAGGCTACGAGCAGTACTTC. Protein sequence: CASSGRVPLGYEQYF.

The chain has TRBV10-3 and TRBJ1-2; D is unresolved. The V gene's germline CDR1 is ENHRY and CDR2 SYGVKD. Trimming cost V 3 bases and J 8 bases, with 16 bases left between them. The CDR3 length is 14 residues. Written as DNA, the CDR3 is TGTGCCATCAGTGAACCCGGGTCCGGAGGAGGCTACACCTTC. This gives the protein CAISEPGSGGGYTF.

This clonotype occurred a few times. The chain carries TRBV20-1 and TRBJ2-1; TRBD1 matches 11 bases. The CDR3 length is 14 residues. Unmatched junction bases numbered 10, after V lost 6 bases and J lost 9 bases. Germline CDR1 reads DFQATT; CDR2 reads SNEGSKA (reference sequence). The CDR3 DNA sequence: TGCAGTGCAAGCTTAGGACAGGGGGCAGGTGAGCAGTTCTTC. Its translation is CSASLGQGAGEQFF.

This chain connects TRBV20-1 to TRBJ2-1; 13 positions match TRBD2. Trimming took 5 bases from V and 8 from J; bases not matched to a gene: 6. Germline V gene data show CDR1 as DFQATT and CDR2 as SNEGSKA (reference sequence). This CDR3 contains 14 residues. The CDR3 here is CSALGLAGADEQFF. Here the CDR3 DNA reads TGCAGTGCTCTCGGACTAGCGGGAGCCGATGAGCAGTTCTTC.

This clonotype was recorded a few times. The rearrangement uses TRBV11-2 and TRBJ2-4; tentative D call: TRBD1 (6 bases). Trimming pared 5 bases from V and 0 bases from J, leaving 20 bases between. This CDR3 spans 18 amino acids. From germline, CDR1 is SGHAT and CDR2 FQNNGV. Here the CDR3 DNA reads TGTGCCAGCAGCCACACCCTAGACAGGAAGCTAGCCAAAAACATTCAGTACTTC. Its translation is CASSHTLDRKLAKNIQYF.

This clonotype was seen only a few times. The J gene is TRBJ2-1, the V gene TRBV28, with TRBD2 matching 10 bases. CDR3 length: 16 residues. Germline CDR1 MDHEN, CDR2 SYDVKM. Unmatched junction bases numbered 12, after V lost 6 bases and J lost 7 bases. The CDR3 here is CASRPNSSGSRNEQFF. The CDR3 bases are TGTGCCAGCAGACCAAACTCTAGCGGGAGTCGGAATGAGCAGTTCTTC.